This TCR beta chain was observed in a study of regulatory T cells in long-lasting Graves disease (dated by TCRdb to about 2021). Study-wide context: In the newly diagnosed Graves' disease group, patients had been taking antithyroid drugs for less than 3 months. Peripheral blood TCR sequencing and RNA sequencing compared persistent Graves' disease patients with newly diagnosed Graves' disease patients. The study was registered as a clinical trial and conducted in China. TCR sequencing covered around 13 persistent and about 20 newly diagnosed Graves' disease patients, about 35 samples in total.

Including cysteine and phenylalanine, the CDR3 has 12 amino acids. Here the CDR3 DNA is all that survives: 36 bases in frame from base 1. Based on the germline V gene, the CDR1 and CDR2 sequences are MDHEN and SYDVKM. A distance of 13 bases separates the germline ends of V and J, which lose 6 bases and 8 bases respectively. Study-wide findings and limitations: The study examined only peripheral blood because the primary lesion, thyroid tissue, could not be accessed. A larger number of public clonotypes was shared among persistent patients (approximately 3,000) than among newly diagnosed patients (about 990). As a limitation, the authors acknowledged that the small sample size may reduce accuracy. Persistent Graves' disease patients showed lower TCR Shannon entropy and fewer highly expanded clones than newly diagnosed patients, suggesting clonal expansion. Sequencing and analysis were limited to the TCR beta chain. Persistent disease showed preferential use of TRBV28, TRBJ1-2 and TRBJ2-5, whereas newly diagnosed disease favored TRBV20-1 and TRBJ2-1.

There are many counts of this clonotype. Its specific antigen is unknown. No much larger clone is present one base from it, and per-base qualities are unavailable. The intended sense of this specimen's time point label: newly diagnosed GD, antithyroid drugs for less than 3 months. For both TCR sequencing and RNA sequencing, RNA was extracted from PBMCs using TRIzol. Graves' disease was diagnosed according to American Thyroid Association guidelines. Patients for the study were recruited at an endocrinology department in Xi'an, China. Each patient gave 7.5 to 10 milliliters of peripheral blood, collected in an EDTA anticoagulant tube. PBMCs were isolated by Ficoll Paque Plus density gradient separation without further T cell sorting. An Agilent 2100 Bioanalyzer and agarose gel were used to check RNA quality, while a NanoDrop 2000 measured RNA concentration. The receptor library was made with multiplex PCR. TCRdb lists the instrument as Illumina HiSeq 4000. TCR beta libraries were built with iRepertoire HTBI primers and Arm-PCR amplification of CDR3 regions. Gel purification was performed on PCR products prior to sequencing. Processing in the source paper ran as follows. A total of fewer than 70 TRBV and under 15 TRBJ segments were identified across samples and were used for gene usage analysis of CDR3 amino acid clonotypes. COPE and FqMerger were used to merge filtered high-quality paired reads into contigs. BLAST was used to align contigs to IMGT TRBV, TRBD and TRBJ reference genes, with CDR3 defined following IMGT. Any clonotype with a frequency above 0.1% was classified as a highly expanded clone. Shannon entropy served as the measure of repertoire diversity, while the Gini coefficient captured V-J evenness. A clonotype was considered public if more than one individual shared it. TCRdb reanalyzed the raw reads on its own, using fastp at Q25 for trimming and MiXCR for clone calling, and kept in-frame beta chains. For every CDR3 protein sequence, its rows merge into one entry that carries the most common genes and DNA. The V and J calls reflect TCRdb's pipeline rather than the authors' work. Here the sample has about 210,000 distinct CDR3 sequences; approximately 18% occur a single time. Jointly, the top ten make up 10% to 15% of the sample.

These data were also reused for a study on T cells in Graves' hyperthyroidism and ophthalmopathy. In that second paper, the authors write: A patient counted as having stable Graves' hyperthyroidism if no progression to ophthalmopathy occurred over 18 months of follow-up. Hyperthyroidism patients were aged 18 to 65 years and newly diagnosed, with disease duration of less than 2 months. Any patient with an uncontrolled infection, another autoimmune disease, pregnancy or lactation was excluded. Clinical symptoms, serum thyroxine and TRAb, thyroid ultrasound, and orbital computed tomography formed the basis for the diagnoses. For the first round of RT-PCR on the TCR CDR3, the HTBI primer set was used together with the Qiagen OneStep RT-PCR kit. Most expanded thyroid clonotypes (frequency above 0.001) were also detected in blood, a finding suggesting that blood repertoires may reflect thyroid immune responses. Ophthalmopathy was separated from stable hyperthyroidism by a 13 V-J signature model, with 85% to 90% sensitivity and roughly 84% specificity obtained in cross-validation and 80%/75% obtained in testing. In validation, the model predicted progression to ophthalmopathy with approximately 71% sensitivity and about 73% specificity, a median of approximately 6.5 months before onset. A discovery cohort of roughly 100 patients, 43 with Graves' ophthalmopathy and 55 to 60 with stable Graves' hyperthyroidism, was used to find distinguishing TCR V-J signatures. Whether ophthalmopathy could be predicted prospectively was tested in an independent validation cohort made up of some 20 hyperthyroidism patients plus 17 patients who later progressed to ophthalmopathy. The 100 or so discovery patients were randomly divided into training and test sets at a 7:3 ratio. In addition, the study compared T-cell repertoires in thyroid tissue and in blood from six Graves' hyperthyroidism patients. Once sampling was done, hyperthyroidism patients were given methimazole at a starting dose of 30 mg daily, whereas ophthalmopathy patients were given high-dose intravenous methylprednisolone. Libraries were constructed in a second round of multiplex PCR, after which size selection and purification were carried out. The libraries were sequenced on an Illumina HiSeq2000 using paired-end 100 bp reads. Raw data were processed with SOAPnuke, discarding reads with adapters, uncalled bases, mean Phred below 15, or no exact constant-primer or identifier match. High-quality paired reads were merged using COPE v1.2.5, and each unique nucleotide sequence was defined as a clonotype. MiTCR v1.1 was used to align the clonotypes against IMGT TRBV, TRBD and TRBJ reference segments. Analysis was restricted to V-J combinations with a frequency above 0.0001, which covered about 99% of repertoires. The TCS score was defined as the ratio of F50 (clonal expansion) to E x V (chaos), calculated using BLOSUM62-based TCRdist between CDR3 peptides within each V-J. Welch's t-statistics and random forest reduced around 520 V-J features to about 12, which were used in a naive Bayes classifier (R e1071). Sample size was not statistically predetermined, and blinding of investigators to group allocation was not performed. The paper describes TCR Vbeta CDR3 sequencing of 135 peripheral blood samples, made up of about 40 ophthalmopathy patients, approximately 76 hyperthyroidism patients and roughly 17 progressor patients.

The chain was built from TRBV28 and TRBJ1-2, with the D gene not clear enough to name. The sequences come from peripheral blood mononuclear cells (PBMCs), collected at new diagnosis, from a patient treated with antithyroid drugs. The origin of this receptor is a woman aged 25 to 39 with Graves disease. Donor details come from another sample of the same person, matched by shared clones. The nucleotide sequence is TGTGCCAGCAGACTGATAGGGTACGGCTACACCTTC. It codes for CASRLIGYGYTF.